The sample holds one count of the clone carrying this T cell receptor beta chain. The antigen is undetermined. This specimen belongs to a study of shared clonotypes between healthy human individuals. General observations from the study: There were few donors, and this limited the genetic and exposure-history diversity represented. Generation probabilities of non-shared clonotypes were lower (relative to those shared by all four donors).

Using immunoSEQ multiplex PCR, the repertoire was profiled, and TCRdb retains in-frame clones only, with some absent. Here the sample spans around 2.1 million clones, 90% to 97% being singletons. V was shortened by 2 bases and J by 0 bases, with 13 bases between the two germline ends. In germline, CDR1 is MNHEY, CDR2 SVGAGI. This CDR3 contains 16 residues. J is TRBJ1-1 and V is TRBV6-5; D is possibly TRBD1 (6 bases). This sequence originates from a man aged 18 to 35 in good health. Sequencing was done on a sample of naive CD4+ T cells sorted from blood. Subset given: CD45RA+ positively selected. Here the CDR3 DNA reads TGTGCCAGCAGTTACGGGGGGGCGGTCTTGAACACTGAAGCTTTCTTT. Its translation is CASSYGGAVLNTEAFF.